The T cell receptor beta chain described here comes from a study of blood T cells in healthy people across ages. Study at large: About one barcoded beta molecule per two T cells was the capture yield of template switching.

Overall study results and limits: Age showed a roughly linear inverse relationship with TCR beta diversity per million T cells.

The second PCR ran about 6 to 11 cycles with a sample-barcoded 5' primer and J-beta primers. TCRdb redid the calling of the 5' RACE reads with MiXCR, one entry per CDR3 protein. The repertoire holds 750,000 to 1,000,000 distinct CDR3 sequences, with 29% as singletons. This clonotype turned up a few times. Its antigen is undetermined. A read error may account for a junction end that differs from germline. This CDR3 has 13 residues. Looked up from germline, CDR1 is SSHAT and CDR2 is FNYEAQ (reference sequence). Each donor gave approximately 9.1 milliliters of peripheral blood. These data were also reused for a study on T cells of mothers and their children.

The sequence was collected from a woman aged 40 to 50 in good health. Sequencing was done on a sample of blood. The chain uses TRBV7-7 and TRBJ2-1; maybe TRBD2 (6 bases). CDR3 in DNA: TGTGCTAGCAGCTCGGGGGAATACAATGAGCAGTTCTTC. It specifies CASSSGEYNEQFF.